These 2 T cell receptor beta chains were all obtained from the same sample, sequenced in a study of T-cell memory formation after mild COVID-19. TCRdb independently ran MiXCR on the 5' RACE reads; one entry per CDR3 protein. The top ten clones hold roughly 25% of a sample with 300,000 or so distinct CDR3 sequences, around 16% of them seen once. The sample taken for sequencing was PBMCs or a T cell subset sorted from them (not recorded which). These receptors were collected from a man aged 18-30 years who had mild COVID-19 (a few samples of this study predate the infection). Cell type and time point are not known.

V gene TRBV7-8 combines with J gene TRBJ2-7; no clear D. V was cut by 0 bases and J by 9 bases, with 9 bases left in between. This CDR3 contains 12 residues. The V gene's germline CDR1 is SGHVS and CDR2 FQNEAQ. As DNA, the CDR3 is TGTGCCAGCAGCTTAGCCGGAGTAGGGCAGTACTTC. Translating gives CASSLAGVGQYF.

This clonotype was detected many times. The chain uses TRBV7-2 and TRBJ2-1; D is undetermined. The CDR3 is 16 residues long. V was cut by 5 bases and J by 8 bases, with 22 bases left in between. Germline values: CDR1 SGHTA, CDR2 FQGNSA. CDR3 in amino acids: CASSRYDSRSGDEQFF. For the CDR3, the DNA is TGTGCCAGCAGCCGTTATGATAGCCGGTCGGGCGATGAGCAGTTCTTC.